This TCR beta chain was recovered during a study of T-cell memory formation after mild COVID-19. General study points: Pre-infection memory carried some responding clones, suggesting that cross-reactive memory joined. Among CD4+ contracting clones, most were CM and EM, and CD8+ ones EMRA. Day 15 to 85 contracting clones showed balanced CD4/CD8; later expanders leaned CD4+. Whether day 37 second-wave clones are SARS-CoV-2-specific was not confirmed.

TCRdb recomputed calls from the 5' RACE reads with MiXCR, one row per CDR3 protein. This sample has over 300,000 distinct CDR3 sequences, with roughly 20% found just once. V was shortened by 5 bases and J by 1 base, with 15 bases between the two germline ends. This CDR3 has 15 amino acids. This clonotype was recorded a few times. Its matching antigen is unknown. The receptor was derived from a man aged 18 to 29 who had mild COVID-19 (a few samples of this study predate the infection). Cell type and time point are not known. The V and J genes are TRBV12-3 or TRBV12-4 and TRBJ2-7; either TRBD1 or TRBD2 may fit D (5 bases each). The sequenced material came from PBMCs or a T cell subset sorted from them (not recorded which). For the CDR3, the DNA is TGTGCCAGCAGTCCGGGGCAGTACCCTTCCTACGAGCAGTACTTC. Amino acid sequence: CASSPGQYPSYEQYF.